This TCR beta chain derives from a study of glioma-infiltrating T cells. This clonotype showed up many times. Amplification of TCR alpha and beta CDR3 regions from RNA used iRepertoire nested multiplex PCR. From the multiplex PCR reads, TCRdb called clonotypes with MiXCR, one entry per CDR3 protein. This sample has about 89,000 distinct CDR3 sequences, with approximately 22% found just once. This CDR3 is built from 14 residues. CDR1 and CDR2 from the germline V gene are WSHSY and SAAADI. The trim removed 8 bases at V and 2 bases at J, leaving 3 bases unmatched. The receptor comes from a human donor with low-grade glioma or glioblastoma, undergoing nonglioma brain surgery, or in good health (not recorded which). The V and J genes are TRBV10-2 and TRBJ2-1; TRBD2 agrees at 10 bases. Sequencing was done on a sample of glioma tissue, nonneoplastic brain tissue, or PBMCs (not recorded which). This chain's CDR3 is CASRGLAAYNEQFF. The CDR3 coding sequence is TGCGCCAGCCGCGGACTAGCGGCCTACAATGAGCAGTTCTTC.